The present TCR beta chain was sequenced within a study of T cell clusters in autoimmune cytopenias (dated by TCRdb to the late 2010s). About the full investigation: TRB sequencing reached a median depth of 51,575 reads per sample and yielded a median of approximately 2,200 distinct TRB clonotypes per sample. Peripheral blood TRB and IGH repertoires were sequenced in autoimmune cytopenia patients at active disease and during treatment follow-up, alongside healthy, CLL and autoimmune hepatitis controls. The goal of the study was to find out whether patients with autoimmune cytopenia have a disease-specific immune repertoire signature that could be used as a blood-based biomarker.

On the study overall, not on this receptor specifically: Approximately 3-fold more exclusive TRB clusters were observed in healthy donors than in active autoimmune hepatitis patients, consistent with an autoimmunity-wide signature. TRB repertoire shifts, with less even repertoires observed in secondary cytopenia and CLL, were mostly attributed to lymphoma bias rather than autoimmunity. In the comparison of secondary cytopenia with CLL, the cluster-lack signature was not observed, apparently because the dominant lymphoma-associated repertoire masked the signature. The T cell clusters were defined only in silico, and the functional role of the clusters still needed to be validated experimentally. GLIPH suggested that primary autoimmune cytopenia patients lacked physiological T cell clusters: 45 to 55 clusters were exclusive to healthy donors versus roughly 15 exclusive to patients.

The CDR3, from cysteine to phenylalanine, totals 15 residues. The coding DNA is unavailable. CDR1 is given as DFQATT and CDR2 as SNEGSKA, both from the germline V gene (reference sequence). To note about this clonotype: Its antigen target is currently unknown.

Each sample's TRB amplification started from around 260 ng of peripheral blood genomic DNA, which corresponds to approximately 37,500 genome equivalents. TRB rearrangements were amplified by multiplex PCR using a touch-down protocol with TRB-A and TRB-B primer pools mixed in one tube. Illumina adapters and sample indices were attached to the amplicons through two consecutive PCR reactions using Phusion HS II polymerase. After gel purification with the NucleoSpin Gel and PCR Clean-up kit, the amplicons were quantified by Qubit and checked for quality on an Agilent 2100 Bioanalyzer. Sequencing of the libraries was done on an Illumina MiSeq with 600-cycle, single-indexed, paired-end runs. The study's own analysis went as follows. MiXCR version 2.1.12 with the default MiXCR reference library was used to align and assemble TRB reads. Each unique CDR3 nucleotide sequence defined a clone, and only productive sequences with at least two reads were analysed. Alpha-parameterized diversity profiles (alpha 0 to 5), including the Shannon (alpha 1) and Simpson (alpha 2) indices, were computed with an R script to assess repertoire diversity. The tcR package was used to compute combinatorial TRB VJ usage, which was then compared between cohorts by principal component analysis with ade4. GLIPH clustering of TCRbeta CDR3s was carried out on cohort pairs matched by age and read depth, and cluster frequencies were compared by Wilcoxon test. Reads reprocessed by TCRdb are summarized as one entry per CDR3 protein sequence, and DNA is absent. These V and J calls are TCRdb output, not the study's own analysis. This specimen's table enumerates about 7,500 distinct CDR3 sequences. Roughly a third of the sample is taken by the ten largest.

The same sample was also studied in work on T cell repertoires in aging, cancer and after chemotherapy. Drawing on the second study: Six donor age groups were covered, ranging from 30 or younger up to 70 or older, and each group contained at least three individuals. In the hematological group, the paired samples taken before and after chemotherapy came from chronic lymphocytic leukemia patients who were treated with regimens based on fludarabine or bendamustine. In total, the full dataset held 7.5 million to 9.5 million TCR reads. Compared with age-matched healthy donors, untreated patients with hematological or solid cancers had significantly lower TCR diversity and higher clonality in blood. Declining TCR diversity with age in healthy donors was mainly explained by loss of richness; in cancer patients, loss of evenness also contributed. In both cancer cohorts, the median generation probability rose over the chemotherapy interval, which suggests that the repertoire was reconstituted through rebound thymic output. According to the authors, the repertoire data do not permit conclusions about immunological memory after chemotherapy. Hematological cancer patients had lymphoid organ infiltration, which may itself impair thymic emigration or peripheral T cell expansion. To examine immunoaging and T cell reconstitution after chemotherapy, the study profiled TCR beta repertoires in peripheral blood from healthy donors and cancer patients. Alongside 95 to 100 healthy donors serving as a reference group, the cohort included roughly 220 cancer patients, of whom about 93 had hematological cancers and more than 120 had solid cancers. MiXCR versions 2.12 and 3.0.5 were used to process TRB sequences. Repertoire metrics included Shannon diversity, evenness, clonality (one minus evenness), and alpha-parameterized diversity profiles from alpha 0 to 5. Generation probabilities of clones in paired pre- and post-chemotherapy samples were computed with the IGoR algorithm.

The sequence came from a human donor with an autoimmune cytopenia or autoimmune hepatitis (not recorded which). In this chain, TRBV20-1 is recombined with TRBJ2-7; no DNA is available, so the TRBD1 call from TCRdb remains unchecked. The sample comprised peripheral blood. The CDR3 region: CSARARGTGPYEQYF.